The 7 T cell receptor beta chains given below trace back to one sample, sequenced in a study of identical twins. From the 5' RACE reads, TCRdb called clonotypes with MiXCR, one entry per CDR3 protein. The sample has hundreds of thousands of distinct CDR3 sequences; around a sixth are singletons. Separately, the same data were catalogued under a study of T cells expressing NK-cell markers.

The sample comprised PBMCs. The receptor set was obtained from a woman between 18 and 29 years old in good health.

This clonotype was detected a few times. The chain couples TRBV7-9 to TRBJ1-1; D possibly corresponds to TRBD1 (5 bases). With 0 bases removed from V and 7 bases from J, the gap between germline ends came to 9 bases. The CDR3 is 13 amino acids. From germline, CDR1 is SEHNR and CDR2 FQNEAQ (reference sequence). CDR3 region: CASSLANGGEAFF. CDR3 sequence (DNA): TGTGCCAGCAGCTTAGCAAATGGGGGTGAAGCTTTCTTT.

V gene TRBV20-1 combines with J gene TRBJ2-3; TRBD2 might be the D (6 bases). The CDR3 extends over 15 amino acids. Germline V gives CDR1 DFQATT, CDR2 SNEGSKA (reference sequence). V was pared by 8 bases and J by 2 bases, with 20 bases between. The CDR3: CSTTRGRGYTDTQYF. The CDR3 DNA reads TGCAGTACTACTCGAGGGCGGGGCTACACAGATACGCAGTATTTT.

This clonotype appeared a few times. The chain links TRBV11-3 to TRBJ2-2, with a weak D call TRBD1 (6 bases). Germline CDR1 SGHNT, CDR2 YENEEA. This CDR3 comprises 14 residues. Between the trimmed V and J ends, which lost 6 bases and 4 bases, there was a span of 12 bases. The CDR3 loop is CASSLTGTTGELFF. CDR3 sequence (DNA): TGTGCCAGCAGTTTAACAGGGACCACCGGGGAGCTGTTTTTT.

This chain links TRBV6-5 with TRBJ1-3; TRBD1 might be the D (5 bases). CDR1 is MNHEY, CDR2 SVGAGI, per germline. V was shortened by 2 bases and J by 3 bases, with 11 bases between the two germline ends. The CDR3 sequence is 15 residues long. CDR3 coding DNA: TGTGCCAGCAGTTACGGAGGGGTGGGTGGAAACACCATATATTTT. This translates into CASSYGGVGGNTIYF.

This clonotype came up a few times. The chain combines TRBV2 with TRBJ2-1, with D perhaps given as TRBD1 or TRBD2 (5 bases each). This CDR3 has 10 amino acids. The V gene's germline CDR1 is SNHLY and CDR2 FYNNEI. V was trimmed by 8 bases and J by 10 bases, leaving 9 bases between them. As DNA, the CDR3 is TGTGCCAGCGGGGGATGGGAGCAGTTCTTC. As protein: CASGGWEQFF.

This clonotype occurred a few times. The chain employs TRBV30 and TRBJ2-1; D perhaps matches TRBD2 (5 bases). Germline-derived CDR1 and CDR2 are GTSNPN and SVGIG (reference sequence). CDR3 length equals 14 residues. V lost 1 base, J lost 6 bases, and 13 bases lay in between. CDR3 in amino acids: CAWSEDLNLNEQFF. CDR3 in DNA: TGTGCCTGGAGTGAGGACTTAAATCTCAATGAGCAGTTCTTC.

This clonotype was counted between two and nine times. This chain uses TRBV30 with TRBJ2-5; possible D gene TRBD1, 5 bases. The V gene's germline CDR1 is GTSNPN and CDR2 SVGIG (reference sequence). With 1 base removed from V and 2 bases from J, the gap between germline ends came to 14 bases. This CDR3 spans 15 amino acids. CDR3 loop: CAWSGGLGIQETQYF. Here the CDR3 DNA reads TGTGCCTGGAGTGGGGGCCTTGGTATTCAAGAGACCCAGTACTTC.